The 8 T cell receptor beta chains below were found in one sample sequenced in a study of Ad26.COV2.S vaccination and SARS-CoV-2 variants. Noted treatment: approximately 18 received Ad26.COV2.S at low or high dose, single or two shots; about 5 received placebo; per-sample allocation not given. Repertoires come from day 63 after the first vaccine or placebo injection. Profiling relied on immunoSEQ multiplex PCR, and the TCRdb table lists in-frame clones only, not all of them. The sample contains a few hundred thousand clones, around 90% of which appear only once. The input for sequencing was peripheral blood, taken in a trial of Ad26.COV2.S vaccine versus placebo. The receptors were sampled from a person aged 18 to 59 who received the Ad26.COV2.S COVID-19 vaccine or a placebo.

The rearrangement joins TRBV10-3 to TRBJ2-1, with 10 nucleotides matching TRBD2. Looked up from germline, CDR1 is ENHRY and CDR2 is SYGVKD. CDR3 length: 13 amino acids. The J segment lost 5 bases and the V segment lost 6 bases, leaving 1 base of the junction unmatched. The CDR3 DNA sequence: TGTGCCATCAGGAGCGGGAGGGACAATGAGCAGTTCTTC. Translating gives CAIRSGRDNEQFF.

V usage is TRBV28 and J usage is TRBJ2-3; perhaps TRBD1 as D (8 bases). The CDR3 runs 14 residues. Trimming shortened V by 6 bases and J by 5 bases, and 15 bases separated the two germline ends. Germline V lookup: CDR1 MDHEN, CDR2 SYDVKM. For the CDR3, the DNA is TGTGCCAGCAGCTCGACAGGGGAGGGAGATACGCAGTATTTT. Protein: CASSSTGEGDTQYF.

The chain carries TRBV28 and TRBJ1-3; 9 bases fit TRBD1. This CDR3 is built from 16 residues. V was clipped by 6 bases and J by 8 bases; unmatched bases: 14. Looked up from germline, CDR1 is MDHEN and CDR2 is SYDVKM. In nucleotides, the CDR3 is TGTGCCAGCAGCCCTGTCGGGGGGGACAGGGTAGACACCATATATTTT. Its protein product is CASSPVGGDRVDTIYF. Based on the CDR3 plus reference TRBV28 and TRBJ1-3, the full variable domain is DVKVTQSSRYLVKRTGEKVFLECVQDMDHENMFWYRQDPGLGLRLIYFSYDVKMKEKGDIPEGYSVSREKKERFSLILESASTNQTSMYLCASSPVGGDRVDTIYFGEGSWLTVV.

The chain recombines TRBV5-8 with TRBJ2-2; 9 bases fit TRBD1. The CDR3 runs to 17 residues. In germline, CDR1 is SGHTS, CDR2 YDEGEE. Germline trimming cut 3 bases from V and 1 base from J; bases unmatched to any gene: 7. As DNA, the CDR3 is TGTGCCAGCAGCTGGCCGGGGACAGGGAAGAACACCGGGGAGCTGTTTTTT. Residues: CASSWPGTGKNTGELFF.

This clone was counted once. The chain employs TRBV14 and TRBJ2-2; 8 bases are a match to TRBD1. Germline V lookup: CDR1 SGHDN, CDR2 FVKESK. This CDR3 contains 13 residues. V gave up 7 bases and J gave up 6 bases; unmatched junction bases: 4. The chain's CDR3 is CASTPTGAGELFF. In DNA form, the CDR3 reads TGTGCCAGCACCCCGACAGGGGCCGGGGAGCTGTTTTTT.

The rearrangement links TRBV5-1 to TRBJ2-7; TRBD1 matches 7 bases. Germline V gene sequence: CDR1 SGHRS, CDR2 YFSETQ. The CDR3 has 13 residues. V trimming: 4 bases; J trimming: 2 bases; junction bases outside the gene matches: 3. For the CDR3, the DNA is TGCGCCAGCAGCGGGGACAGTACCTACGAGCAGTACTTC. Amino acid sequence: CASSGDSTYEQYF.

The rearrangement links TRBV19 to TRBJ2-7, with D tentatively TRBD2 (5 bases). In germline, CDR1 is LNHDA, CDR2 SQIVND (reference sequence). V was clipped by 5 bases and J by 3 bases, with 11 bases between them. The CDR3 is 13 residues long. CDR3 nucleotides: TGTGCCAGTAGTTTCGGGAAGCTCTACGAGCAGTACTTC. This codes for CASSFGKLYEQYF.

This rearrangement joins TRBV28 to TRBJ2-2; 7 positions agree with TRBD2. The length of the CDR3 is 19 residues. Germline CDR1 MDHEN, CDR2 SYDVKM. V gave up 2 bases and J gave up 2 bases; unmatched junction bases: 14. The CDR3 protein is CASSLILGGAAGNTGELFF. The CDR3 DNA is TGTGCCAGCAGTTTAATCTTGGGTGGTGCAGCGGGAAACACCGGGGAGCTGTTTTTT. The full variable domain, its missing parts supplied by reference TRBV28 and TRBJ2-2, is DVKVTQSSRYLVKRTGEKVFLECVQDMDHENMFWYRQDPGLGLRLIYFSYDVKMKEKGDIPEGYSVSREKKERFSLILESASTNQTSMYLCASSLILGGAAGNTGELFFGEGSRLTVL.